What follows is one T cell receptor beta chain and its context. The data derive from a study of blood T cell repertoires in COVID-19. For the study at large: PBMCs, B-cell-depleted T cells, or T cells provided the cDNA or gDNA that made up the material.

Methods used by the authors: Quantification of nucleated cells was approximated via reference gene primer amplification. Using immunoSEQ multiplex PCR, the repertoire was profiled, and TCRdb retains in-frame clones only, with some absent. V and J calls and clone size follow that table, whereas D and trimming were derived from the DNA. The table records about 200,000 clones, just over 85% of them present only once. The CDR3 spans 16 residues. V gave up 1 base and J gave up 2 bases, with 11 bases separating them. Germline assignment: CDR1 LGHDT and CDR2 YNNKEL (reference sequence). The TCR originated in a man aged 45-60 years with acute or convalescent COVID-19. This rearrangement joins TRBV3-1 (or the pseudogene TRBV3-2) to TRBJ1-4; D is ambiguous. The sequenced sample consisted of peripheral blood. CDR3 nucleotide sequence: TGTGCCAGCAGCCAAGCGGGGAGCGGCACTAATGAAAAACTGTTTTTT. Translation gives CASSQAGSGTNEKLFF.